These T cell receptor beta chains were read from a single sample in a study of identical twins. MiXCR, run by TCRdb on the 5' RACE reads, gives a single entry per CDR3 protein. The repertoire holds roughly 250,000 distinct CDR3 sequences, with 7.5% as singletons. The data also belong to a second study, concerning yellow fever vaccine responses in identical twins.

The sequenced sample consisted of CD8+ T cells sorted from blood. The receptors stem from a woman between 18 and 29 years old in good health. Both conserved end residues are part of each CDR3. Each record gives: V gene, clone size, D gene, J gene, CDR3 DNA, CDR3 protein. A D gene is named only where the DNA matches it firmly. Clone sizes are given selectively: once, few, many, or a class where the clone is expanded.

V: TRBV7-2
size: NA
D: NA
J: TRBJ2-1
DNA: TGTGCCAGCACCTTATTATTCGCCCAGAGCTCCTACAATGAGCAGTTCTTC
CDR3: CASTLLFAQSSYNEQFF

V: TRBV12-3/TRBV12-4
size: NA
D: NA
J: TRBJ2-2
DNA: TGTGCCAGCAGTTTAACCAAGGACTTCGGGGAGCTGTTTTTT
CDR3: CASSLTKDFGELFF

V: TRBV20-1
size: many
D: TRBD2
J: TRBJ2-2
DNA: TGCAGTGCTGGGCTAGCGGACACCGGGGAGCTGTTTTTT
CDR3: CSAGLADTGELFF

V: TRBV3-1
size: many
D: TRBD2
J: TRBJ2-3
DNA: TGTGCCAGCAGCCAAGATTTCGGGCCGGGAGGGCCCTCCCTTAGCACAGATACGCAGTATTTT
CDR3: CASSQDFGPGGPSLSTDTQYF

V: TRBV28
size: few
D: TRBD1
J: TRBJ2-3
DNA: TGTGCCAGCAGTTTGGACAGGGCCAAGACAGATACGCAGTATTTT
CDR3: CASSLDRAKTDTQYF

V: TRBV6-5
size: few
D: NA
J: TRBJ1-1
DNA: TGTGCCAGCAGTTACTCGAATTTGGTAAACACTGAAGCTTTCTTT
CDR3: CASSYSNLVNTEAFF

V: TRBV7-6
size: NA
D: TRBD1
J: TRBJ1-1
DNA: TGTGCCAGCAGTCCCTACGACAGGGCCAACACTGAAGCTTTCTTT
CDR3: CASSPYDRANTEAFF

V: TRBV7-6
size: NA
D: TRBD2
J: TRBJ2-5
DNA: TGTGCCTCAAGGACCGACGGGACTAGCGGGAGGGCCGGCCAAGAGACCCAGTACTTC
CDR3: CASRTDGTSGRAGQETQYF

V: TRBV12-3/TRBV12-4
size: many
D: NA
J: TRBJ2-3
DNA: TGTGCCAGCAGTTTAGGGGGCCGCTCCGATACGCAGTATTTT
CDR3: CASSLGGRSDTQYF

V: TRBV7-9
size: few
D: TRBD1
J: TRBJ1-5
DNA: TGTGCCAGCAGCTCGTCGGACAGGGGACTGCATTTT
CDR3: CASSSSDRGLHF

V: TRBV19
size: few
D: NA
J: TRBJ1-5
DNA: TGTGCCAGTAGTAAAGGGGGGCATCAGCCCCAGCATTTT
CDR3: CASSKGGHQPQHF

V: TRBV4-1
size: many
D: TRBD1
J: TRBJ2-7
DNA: TGCGCCAGCAGCCAAGAAGACTGGGACAGGTCCTACGAGCAGTACTTC
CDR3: CASSQEDWDRSYEQYF

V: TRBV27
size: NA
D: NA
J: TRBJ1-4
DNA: TGTGCCAGCAGTCAGGGGTTTCTGAATGAAAAACTGTTTTTT
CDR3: CASSQGFLNEKLFF

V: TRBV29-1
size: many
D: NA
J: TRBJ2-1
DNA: TGCAGCGTTGAAGATAGACTAGAGCCAAGCAAGGCCGATGGTGACAATGAGCAGTTCTTC
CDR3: CSVEDRLEPSKADGDNEQFF

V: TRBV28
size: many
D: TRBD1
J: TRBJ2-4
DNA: TGTGCCAGCAGTCCGTTGGACAGGGCCCCCGGACTAGCCAAAAACATTCAGTACTTC
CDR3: CASSPLDRAPGLAKNIQYF

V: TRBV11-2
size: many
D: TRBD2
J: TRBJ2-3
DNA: TGTGCCAGCAGCTTCCTAGCGGAGGGGCCAGATACGCAGTATTTT
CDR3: CASSFLAEGPDTQYF

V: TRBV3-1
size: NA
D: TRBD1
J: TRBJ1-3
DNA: TGTGCCAGCAGCCAACCTAAAATAGACAGGGTCTCTGGAAACACCATATATTTT
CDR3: CASSQPKIDRVSGNTIYF

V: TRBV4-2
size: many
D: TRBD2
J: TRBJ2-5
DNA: TGTGCCAGCAGCCCGGGACTAGCGGGAGTGGAGCAAGAGACCCAGTACTTC
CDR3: CASSPGLAGVEQETQYF

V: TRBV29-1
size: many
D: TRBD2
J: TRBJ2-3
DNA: TGCAGCGTTGTACCGGGGGGTGTAGCGGGAGGGCCGACAGATACGCAGTATTTT
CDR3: CSVVPGGVAGGPTDTQYF

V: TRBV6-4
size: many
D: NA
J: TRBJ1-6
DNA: TGTGCCAGCAGTGAAGGAGGGTCACCCCTCCACTTT
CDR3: CASSEGGSPLHF

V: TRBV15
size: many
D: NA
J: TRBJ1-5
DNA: TGTGCCACCAGCATTTCCCTCCCGGGTCAGCCCCAGCATTTT
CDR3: CATSISLPGQPQHF

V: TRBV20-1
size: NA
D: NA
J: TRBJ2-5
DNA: TGCAGTGCGACAACGCCTGTCCATAAAGAGACCCAGTACTTC
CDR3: CSATTPVHKETQYF

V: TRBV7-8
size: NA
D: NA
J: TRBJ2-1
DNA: TGTGCCAGCAGCCCGGGACCAATCCACCTAACCGATGAGCAGTTCTTC
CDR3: CASSPGPIHLTDEQFF

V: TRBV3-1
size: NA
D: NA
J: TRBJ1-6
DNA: TGTGCCAGCAGCCAGGATGGGTCTTATAATTCACCCCTCCACTTT
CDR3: CASSQDGSYNSPLHF

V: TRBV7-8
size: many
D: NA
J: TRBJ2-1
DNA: TGTGCCAGCAGCTTTGGGGGGCTCTCCTACAATGAGCAGTTCTTC
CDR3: CASSFGGLSYNEQFF

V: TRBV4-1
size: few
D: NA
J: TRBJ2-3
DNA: TGCGCCAGCAGCCAAGATTCTGTCAGGGGATTCACAGATACGCAGTATTTT
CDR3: CASSQDSVRGFTDTQYF

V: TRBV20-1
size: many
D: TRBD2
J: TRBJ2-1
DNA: TGCAGTGCCTATGTCGGGGGGGCCTTAGTAAATGAGCAGTTCTTC
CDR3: CSAYVGGALVNEQFF

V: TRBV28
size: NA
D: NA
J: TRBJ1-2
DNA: TGTGCCAGCAGCCTCCCCATGAGTGGGGGCTACACCTTC
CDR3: CASSLPMSGGYTF

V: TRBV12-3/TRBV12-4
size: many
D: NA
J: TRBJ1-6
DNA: TGTGCCAGCAGTCCTCTGGACAGTAATAATTCACCCCTCCACTTT
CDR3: CASSPLDSNNSPLHF

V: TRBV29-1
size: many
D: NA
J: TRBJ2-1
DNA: TGCAGCTTTGGGGGCGGGTACTTCGGTGAGCAGTTCTTC
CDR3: CSFGGGYFGEQFF

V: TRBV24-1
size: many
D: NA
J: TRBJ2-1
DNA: TGTGCCACCAGTGATATCGGGGGACTCTACAATGAGCAGTTCTTC
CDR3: CATSDIGGLYNEQFF

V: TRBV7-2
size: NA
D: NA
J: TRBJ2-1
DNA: TGTGCCAGCAGCTTAGGGGCGACTAGTCACAATGAGCAGTTCTTC
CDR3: CASSLGATSHNEQFF

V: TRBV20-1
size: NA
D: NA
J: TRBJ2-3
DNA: TGCAGTGCTAGAGATTTTGTCGGGGGTCTCACAGATACGCAGTATTTT
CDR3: CSARDFVGGLTDTQYF

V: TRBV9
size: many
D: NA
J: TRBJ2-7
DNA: TGTGCCAGCAGCGCCTCCGGGAACTCCTACGAGCAGTACTTC
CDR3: CASSASGNSYEQYF

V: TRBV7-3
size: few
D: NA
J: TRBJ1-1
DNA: TGTGCCAGCAGCTTCGGGAAGAACACTGAAGCTTTCTTT
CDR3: CASSFGKNTEAFF

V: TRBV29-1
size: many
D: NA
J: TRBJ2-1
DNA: TGCAGCGTGGACAGCGCTAGCTCCTACAATGAGCAGTTCTTC
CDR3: CSVDSASSYNEQFF

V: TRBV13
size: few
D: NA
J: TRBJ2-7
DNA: TGTGCCAGCAGCCTTACACGTTCCTACGAGCAGTACTTC
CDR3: CASSLTRSYEQYF

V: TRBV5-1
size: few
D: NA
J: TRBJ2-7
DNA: TGCGCCAGCAGCCCTGGCTCGACTACCTACGAGCAGTACTTC
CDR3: CASSPGSTTYEQYF

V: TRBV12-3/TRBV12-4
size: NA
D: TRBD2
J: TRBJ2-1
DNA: TGTGCCAGCAGTTTAGTAGCCGGGGTAGAGCGGGAGGGCCTTGGGTCCTACAATGAGCAGTTCTTC
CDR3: CASSLVAGVEREGLGSYNEQFF

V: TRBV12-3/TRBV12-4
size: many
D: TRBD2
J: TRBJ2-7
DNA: TGTGCCAGCAGTGCCCCACAGGGTTCCCCCGGACTAGCGGGAGTTTACGAGCAGTACTTC
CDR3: CASSAPQGSPGLAGVYEQYF

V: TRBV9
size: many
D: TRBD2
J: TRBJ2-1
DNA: TGTGCCAGCAGCGCGGGGTGGGGTAGCGGGGGGAATGAGCAGTTCTTC
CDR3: CASSAGWGSGGNEQFF

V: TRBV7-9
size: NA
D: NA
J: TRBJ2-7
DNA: TGTGCCAGCAGCTGGGGCAGCGGAGCCTACGAGCAGTACTTC
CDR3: CASSWGSGAYEQYF

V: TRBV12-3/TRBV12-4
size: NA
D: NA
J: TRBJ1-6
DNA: TGTGCCAGCAGTTTAAGGTCGGGGAATTCACCCCTCCACTTT
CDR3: CASSLRSGNSPLHF

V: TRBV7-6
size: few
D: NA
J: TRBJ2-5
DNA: TGTGCCAGCAGCGCCCCCGGGGGGCTCCAAGAGACCCAGTACTTC
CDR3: CASSAPGGLQETQYF

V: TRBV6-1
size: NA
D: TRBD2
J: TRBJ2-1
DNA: TGTGCCAGCACGACTAGCGGGAGGGCCTTTCGTGAGCAGTTCTTC
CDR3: CASTTSGRAFREQFF

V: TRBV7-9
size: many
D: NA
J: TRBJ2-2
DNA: TGTGCCAGCAGCTTATCGAACCCGAACACCGGGGAGCTGTTTTTT
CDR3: CASSLSNPNTGELFF

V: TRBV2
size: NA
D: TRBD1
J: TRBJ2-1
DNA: TGTGCCAGCATCGATACGGTAGGGCTAGCCGGGACAGGGGACCCCAATGAGCAGTTCTTC
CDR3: CASIDTVGLAGTGDPNEQFF

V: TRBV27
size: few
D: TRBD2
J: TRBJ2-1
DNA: TGTGCCAGCAGTTTTAGGACTAGCGGGTCCTACAATGAGCAGTTCTTC
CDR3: CASSFRTSGSYNEQFF